Detailed here is one T cell receptor (beta chain). The data belong to a study of blood T cell repertoires in COVID-19. Per the study methods: How many nucleated cells were present was estimated from reference gene primer amplification. The protocol was immunoSEQ multiplex PCR, while the TCRdb copy is restricted to in-frame clones and leaves out a portion. That table gives V, J and clone size, and the DNA gave D and trimming. Of 35,000 to 45,000 clones listed, about 90% are singletons. The sequencing input was peripheral blood. The TCR comes from a woman older than 75 with acute or convalescent COVID-19.

CDR3 bases: TGTGCCAGCAGTGAAGCGCGGAGTAGCGGGGGGGCCGCCCTGGAGACCCAGTACTTC. Translating it yields CASSEARSSGGAALETQYF. The genes are TRBV6-1 and TRBJ2-5; 11 positions agree with TRBD2. The CDR3 sequence is 19 residues long. Germline lookup yields CDR1 MNHNS and CDR2 SASEGT. The V segment lost 0 bases and the J segment 5 bases; nucleotides outside the gene matches: 14.